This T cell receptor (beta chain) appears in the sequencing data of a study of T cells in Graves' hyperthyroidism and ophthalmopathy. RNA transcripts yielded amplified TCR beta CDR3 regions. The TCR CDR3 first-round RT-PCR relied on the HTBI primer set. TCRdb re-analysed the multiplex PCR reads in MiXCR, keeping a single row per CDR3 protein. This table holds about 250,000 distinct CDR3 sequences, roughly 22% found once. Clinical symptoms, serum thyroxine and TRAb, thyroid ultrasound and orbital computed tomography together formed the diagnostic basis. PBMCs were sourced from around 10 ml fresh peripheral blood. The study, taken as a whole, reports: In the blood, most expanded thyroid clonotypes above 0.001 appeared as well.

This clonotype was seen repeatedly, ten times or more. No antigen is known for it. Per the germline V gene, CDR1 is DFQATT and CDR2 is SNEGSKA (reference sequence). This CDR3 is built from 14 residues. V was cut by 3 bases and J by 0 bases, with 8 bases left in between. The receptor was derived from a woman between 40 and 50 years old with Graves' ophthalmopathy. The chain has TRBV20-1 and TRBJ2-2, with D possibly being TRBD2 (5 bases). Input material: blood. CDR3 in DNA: TGCAGTGCTAGTAGCGATTCGAACACCGGGGAGCTGTTTTTT. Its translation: CSASSDSNTGELFF.